Following are 9 T cell receptor beta chains from one sample sequenced in a study of cytomegalovirus exposure and HLA in healthy donors. PCR involved 60 Vbeta and 13 Jbeta primers. The data were produced by immunoSEQ multiplex PCR, yet TCRdb's version contains in-frame clones alone and is incomplete. The sample consists of over 130,000 clones, 70% to 80% of them appearing once. Material for sequencing was PBMCs. These receptor sequences come from a human donor in good health.

V usage is TRBV7-2 and J usage is TRBJ1-1; 7 bases align to TRBD1. Germline lookup yields CDR1 SGHTA and CDR2 FQGNSA. V dropped 2 bases and J dropped 4; count of bases not matched to a gene: 4. There are 14 residues in the CDR3. The CDR3 bases are TGTGCCAGCAGCTTAAAAGGGGGCCGCACTGAAGCTTTCTTT. It yields the protein CASSLKGGRTEAFF.

V and J are TRBV19 and TRBJ2-7; the match to TRBD1 covers 7 bases. CDR3 size: 15 residues. CDR1 is LNHDA, CDR2 SQIVND, per germline (reference sequence). J gave up 1 base and V 5 bases, and 8 bases lay outside the gene matches. The CDR3 is CASSFRTGESYEQYF. The DNA for the CDR3 is TGTGCCAGTAGTTTTCGGACAGGAGAATCCTACGAGCAGTACTTC. The full variable domain, completed using reference TRBV19 and TRBJ2-7, is DGGITQSPKYLFRKEGQNVTLSCEQNLNHDAMYWYRQDPGQGLRLIYYSQIVNDFQKGDIAEGYSVSREKKESFPLTVTSAQKNPTAFYLCASSFRTGESYEQYFGPGTRLTVT.

The V and J genes are TRBV7-2 and TRBJ2-1; TRBD2 aligns across 11 bases. The CDR3 totals 16 residues. V lost 0 bases, J lost 10 bases, and 8 bases stayed unmatched. The germline V gene has CDR1 SGHTA and CDR2 FQGNSA. Here the CDR3 DNA reads TGTGCCAGCAGCTTAGCGCTAGCGGGGGGCCCACGGGAGCAGTTCTTC. It codes for CASSLALAGGPREQFF.

The chain is built from TRBV30 and TRBJ1-2; D gene uncertain. V lost 1 base and J lost 8, with 8 bases in between. The germline CDR1 and CDR2 sequences are GTSNPN and SVGIG (reference sequence). This CDR3 comprises 11 residues. CDR3 region: CAWSGSGGYTF. Here the CDR3 DNA reads TGTGCCTGGAGTGGAAGCGGAGGCTACACCTTC.

This clone turned up a few times. This chain joins TRBV6-5 and TRBJ2-2; TRBD2 agrees at 7 bases. J gave up 1 base and V 4 bases, and 3 bases lay outside the gene matches. The CDR3 consists of 15 residues. The V gene's germline CDR1 is MNHEY and CDR2 SVGAGI. The CDR3 nucleotides are TGTGCCAGCAGTTCTCCTAGCGGGAACACCGGGGAGCTGTTTTTT. It encodes CASSSPSGNTGELFF.

This clone was counted once. The chain carries TRBV30 and TRBJ2-3; D is uncertain. The germline V gene has CDR1 GTSNPN and CDR2 SVGIG (reference sequence). This CDR3 is 11 amino acids long. V dropped 3 bases and J dropped 6 bases, with 7 bases sitting between them. CDR3 sequence (DNA): TGTGCCTGGAGGAGGAAGGATACGCAGTATTTT. Its translation: CAWRRKDTQYF.

The V call is TRBV6-1, the J call TRBJ2-3, with 8 positions matching TRBD2. CDR3 length: 18 residues. J gave up 1 base and V 3 bases, and 12 bases lay outside the gene matches. CDR1 is MNHNS and CDR2 is SASEGT in the germline V gene. CDR3 coding DNA: TGTGCCAGCAGTGATATTATAGCGGGACCTGAGGGCACAGATACGCAGTATTTT. This sequence encodes CASSDIIAGPEGTDTQYF.

This sequence joins TRBV5-6 and TRBJ1-2; D uncertain. The ends were cut back, 4 bases at V and 8 bases at J, with 21 bases in the middle. Germline-derived CDR1 and CDR2 are SGHDT and YYEEEE. The CDR3 totals 15 residues. This CDR3 is CASSPGGGKVQGYTF. As DNA, the CDR3 is TGTGCCAGCAGCCCCGGCGGCGGGAAAGTTCAGGGCTACACCTTC.

The chain employs TRBV7-2 and TRBJ1-6; possibly TRBD1 for D (6 bases). In germline, CDR1 is SGHTA, CDR2 FQGNSA. V lost 7 bases and J 8 bases, leaving 21 bases between the germline ends. This CDR3 has 16 residues. The CDR3 protein is CASTLPTLQGYSPLHF. In nucleotides, the CDR3 is TGTGCCAGCACCTTGCCGACGTTACAGGGATATTCACCCCTCCACTTT.